These 6 T cell receptor beta chains came from one sample sequenced in a study of PD-1 blockade in classical Hodgkin lymphoma. Assay: immunoSEQ multiplex PCR; the TCRdb copy retains only in-frame clones and omits some. The table shows 20,000 or so clones, with less than 85% occurring only once. Sample time point: cycle 4 day 1 (C4D1), after five to seven weeks of nivolumab. There was relapse after autologous stem cell transplantation in every patient, and there was variation in brentuximab vedotin exposure. Negative selection with magnetic separation was used to purify CD4+ T cells from thawed PBMCs. The sequenced sample was CD4+ T cells from blood, obtained before the fourth cycle of nivolumab. Every receptor here comes from a human donor with classical Hodgkin lymphoma.

The chain links TRBV15 to TRBJ2-5, with D unresolved. Germline V gene lookup returns CDR1 LNHNV and CDR2 YYDKDF (reference sequence). The CDR3 contains 12 residues. The V and J ends lost 3 bases and 7 bases respectively, with 9 bases between them. CDR3 sequence (DNA): TGTGCCACCAGCAGCTCACGAGGGACCCAGTACTTC. Translation gives CATSSSRGTQYF.

The chain joins TRBV19 to TRBJ2-1; 7 positions match TRBD2. The CDR3 loop spans 14 amino acids. Germline V gives CDR1 LNHDA, CDR2 SQIVND (reference sequence). Trimming removed 4 bases from V and 6 bases from J; junction bases left unmatched: 6. CDR3 sequence (DNA): TGTGCCAGTAGTACCGGGGACTACCTCAATGAGCAGTTCTTC. This gives the protein CASSTGDYLNEQFF.

The chain has TRBV2 and TRBJ2-5, with a possible D match to TRBD1 (5 bases). Trimming took 5 bases from V and 5 from J, leaving 15 bases between them. Germline CDR1 is SNHLY and CDR2 is FYNNEI. The CDR3 is 14 residues long. CDR3 in amino acids: CASSTAGAGETQYF. The CDR3, as DNA: TGTGCCAGCAGTACCGCTGGGGCTGGTGAGACCCAGTACTTC.

The J gene is TRBJ2-7, the V gene TRBV6-1; 9 bases line up with TRBD1. The germline gives CDR1 MNHNS, CDR2 SASEGT. The CDR3 has 13 residues. The ends lost 7 bases at V and 4 bases at J; junction bases unmatched: 5. The CDR3: CASNVGQGYEQYF. Here the CDR3 DNA reads TGTGCCAGCAACGTGGGACAGGGTTACGAGCAGTACTTC.

The J gene is TRBJ2-5, the V gene TRBV28; 10 bases agree with TRBD1. Per the germline V gene, CDR1 is MDHEN and CDR2 is SYDVKM. The length of the CDR3 is 15 residues. With V trimmed by 1 base and J by 5 bases, 4 bases remained unmatched. The CDR3 sequence is CASSLSGQGRETQYF. CDR3 DNA: TGTGCCAGCAGTTTATCGGGACAGGGGAGGGAGACCCAGTACTTC.

This chain joins TRBV4-2 and TRBJ2-1; 10 positions agree with TRBD2. The CDR3 covers 17 residues. Germline-derived CDR1 and CDR2 are LGHNA and YNFKEQ. Trimming at V came to 0 bases and at J to 4 bases, leaving 6 bases not matched to a gene. The CDR3 region is CASSQDLAGDLYNEQFF. The CDR3 DNA follows: TGTGCCAGCAGCCAAGATCTAGCGGGAGATCTATACAATGAGCAGTTCTTC.